This is a list of T cell receptor beta chains from one sample in a study of T cell changes during pregnancy in multiple sclerosis. The repertoire was sequenced with immunoSEQ multiplex PCR; TCRdb's copy has only in-frame clones and lacks some. The sample has roughly 100,000 clones; 92% are singletons. The source material was peripheral blood, sampled after pregnancy. The source is a female donor with multiple sclerosis, enrolled in a pregnancy study. CDR3s include the opening cysteine and the closing phenylalanine or tryptophan. Each record gives: CDR3 DNA, CDR3 protein, clone size, D gene, CDR3 length, V gene, J gene. D genes are given only for firm matches. Expanded clones get a size class; other rows say once, few or many, or leave the size out.

CDR3nt: TGTGCCAGCAGCTTAGATGGTCAGAAAGAGACCCAGTACTTC
CDR3aa: CASSLDGQKETQYF
abundance: -
d_gene: -
len: 14
v_gene: TRBV7-7
j_gene: TRBJ2-5

CDR3nt: TGTGCCAGCAGCCGGTTGTCGTACACTGAAGCTTTCTTT
CDR3aa: CASSRLSYTEAFF
abundance: -
d_gene: -
len: 13
v_gene: TRBV6-5
j_gene: TRBJ1-1

CDR3nt: TGTGCCAGCAGCTTTACAGGTCTGAACACTGAAGCTTTCTTT
CDR3aa: CASSFTGLNTEAFF
abundance: once
d_gene: -
len: 14
v_gene: TRBV7-2
j_gene: TRBJ1-1

CDR3nt: TGCGCCAGCAGTCCCCCAGACAGGGGAACATATGAGCAGTTCTTC
CDR3aa: CASSPPDRGTYEQFF
abundance: -
d_gene: TRBD1
len: 15
v_gene: TRBV5-1
j_gene: TRBJ2-1

CDR3nt: TGTGCCAGCAGCCCTCAGGGGGATTCGACCTATGGCTACACCTTC
CDR3aa: CASSPQGDSTYGYTF
abundance: -
d_gene: TRBD1
len: 15
v_gene: TRBV6-1
j_gene: TRBJ1-2

CDR3nt: TGTGCCATCAGTGCTCGACAGTTCGCTGAAGCTTTCTTT
CDR3aa: CAISARQFAEAFF
abundance: -
d_gene: -
len: 13
v_gene: TRBV10-3
j_gene: TRBJ1-1

CDR3nt: TGTGCCAGCAGTTACGCGGGGGGCGGGAACACTGAAGCTTTCTTT
CDR3aa: CASSYAGGGNTEAFF
abundance: -
d_gene: -
len: 15
v_gene: TRBV6-6
j_gene: TRBJ1-1

CDR3nt: TGTGCCTGGAGGGATCTGTTTACAGGGACCCGCTATGGCTACACCTTC
CDR3aa: CAWRDLFTGTRYGYTF
abundance: -
d_gene: -
len: 16
v_gene: TRBV30
j_gene: TRBJ1-2

CDR3nt: TGTGCCAGCAGCCAAGTGTTTGGGTTGCCGGGGCAGCCCCAGCATTTT
CDR3aa: CASSQVFGLPGQPQHF
abundance: once
d_gene: -
len: 16
v_gene: TRBV4-2
j_gene: TRBJ1-5

CDR3nt: TGTGCCAGCAGTACACAGGGGAGATTGCCTGAAGCTTTCTTT
CDR3aa: CASSTQGRLPEAFF
abundance: -
d_gene: TRBD1
len: 14
v_gene: TRBV6-5
j_gene: TRBJ1-1

CDR3nt: TGTGCCAGCAGCTTAGATTTACTCCTGAACACTGAAGCTTTCTTT
CDR3aa: CASSLDLLLNTEAFF
abundance: -
d_gene: -
len: 15
v_gene: TRBV11-2
j_gene: TRBJ1-1

CDR3nt: TGTGCCCAATTAGGGGGACCCCTGAACACTGAAGCTTTCTTT
CDR3aa: CAQLGGPLNTEAFF
abundance: -
d_gene: -
len: 14
v_gene: TRBV30
j_gene: TRBJ1-1

CDR3nt: TGTGCCAGCAGCTCCGGACTAGCGGGGTTCACAGATACGCAGTATTTT
CDR3aa: CASSSGLAGFTDTQYF
abundance: -
d_gene: TRBD2
len: 16
v_gene: TRBV11-2
j_gene: TRBJ2-3

CDR3nt: TGTGCCAGCAGTTTTCGGGGGGGGGTTTCCTACGAGCAGTACTTC
CDR3aa: CASSFRGGVSYEQYF
abundance: -
d_gene: TRBD2
len: 15
v_gene: TRBV6-5
j_gene: TRBJ2-7

CDR3nt: TGTGCCAGCTCACCTCCGGCAGGGCAAGGAAACACCATATATTTT
CDR3aa: CASSPPAGQGNTIYF
abundance: -
d_gene: -
len: 15
v_gene: TRBV18
j_gene: TRBJ1-3

CDR3nt: TGTGCCACAAGGGACAGGGGGCGTCTGGGCAATCAGCCCCAGCATTTT
CDR3aa: CATRDRGRLGNQPQHF
abundance: -
d_gene: TRBD1
len: 16
v_gene: TRBV19
j_gene: TRBJ1-5

CDR3nt: TGCGCCAGCAGCGGGCGAGGGCAGGGGGCTGTCTATGGCTACACCTTC
CDR3aa: CASSGRGQGAVYGYTF
abundance: -
d_gene: TRBD1
len: 16
v_gene: TRBV5-1
j_gene: TRBJ1-2

CDR3nt: TGTGCCAGCAGCTTGGGCCCTCTCGGTAACTATGGCTACACCTTC
CDR3aa: CASSLGPLGNYGYTF
abundance: -
d_gene: -
len: 15
v_gene: TRBV5-6
j_gene: TRBJ1-2

CDR3nt: TGTGCCAGCAGCCCCTCACTAGCCCCAGGGGAGCAGTTCTTC
CDR3aa: CASSPSLAPGEQFF
abundance: -
d_gene: -
len: 14
v_gene: TRBV7-3
j_gene: TRBJ2-1

CDR3nt: TGTGCCAGCAGTCCTAACGGGGGGGCATTCGGGGAGCTGTTTTTT
CDR3aa: CASSPNGGAFGELFF
abundance: -
d_gene: TRBD2
len: 15
v_gene: TRBV6-6
j_gene: TRBJ2-2

CDR3nt: TGTGCCACCAGCGGGACTAGGGTTTACAATGAGCAGTTCTTC
CDR3aa: CATSGTRVYNEQFF
abundance: -
d_gene: TRBD2
len: 14
v_gene: TRBV15
j_gene: TRBJ2-1

CDR3nt: TGTGCCAGCTCACCAGGGAGGTATGCTGGAAACACCATATATTTT
CDR3aa: CASSPGRYAGNTIYF
abundance: -
d_gene: -
len: 15
v_gene: TRBV18
j_gene: TRBJ1-3

CDR3nt: TGCGCCAGCAGCTTACAGGGGGCAGATACGCAGTATTTT
CDR3aa: CASSLQGADTQYF
abundance: -
d_gene: TRBD1
len: 13
v_gene: TRBV5-1
j_gene: TRBJ2-3

CDR3nt: TGTGCCAGCAGACAAGGGCGGGGGACGGGTATCTCTGGAAACACCATATATTTT
CDR3aa: CASRQGRGTGISGNTIYF
abundance: -
d_gene: -
len: 18
v_gene: TRBV11-2
j_gene: TRBJ1-3

CDR3nt: TGCAGCGCCGAGGGCCAGGGAGGCAATGAGCAGTTCTTC
CDR3aa: CSAEGQGGNEQFF
abundance: once
d_gene: -
len: 13
v_gene: TRBV29-1
j_gene: TRBJ2-1

CDR3nt: TGTGCCAGCAGCCGTTCCGTAGACTCTGGAAACACCATATATTTT
CDR3aa: CASSRSVDSGNTIYF
abundance: -
d_gene: -
len: 15
v_gene: TRBV5-4
j_gene: TRBJ1-3

CDR3nt: TGTGCCAGCAGTGCGCTGTACAGGGGATCTGACAATGAGCAGTTCTTC
CDR3aa: CASSALYRGSDNEQFF
abundance: -
d_gene: TRBD1
len: 16
v_gene: TRBV2
j_gene: TRBJ2-1

CDR3nt: TGTGCCAGCAGCATGGGACAGGGAGGCAATCAGCCCCAGCATTTT
CDR3aa: CASSMGQGGNQPQHF
abundance: -
d_gene: TRBD1
len: 15
v_gene: TRBV6-6
j_gene: TRBJ1-5

CDR3nt: TGTGCCAGCTCACCCTCGGGACAGGGTTTGTCCGAGCAGTACTTC
CDR3aa: CASSPSGQGLSEQYF
abundance: -
d_gene: TRBD1
len: 15
v_gene: TRBV18
j_gene: TRBJ2-7

CDR3nt: TGTGCCAGCAGGGCAGGGAGCGGGCCCTACGAGCAGTACTTC
CDR3aa: CASRAGSGPYEQYF
abundance: -
d_gene: -
len: 14
v_gene: TRBV27
j_gene: TRBJ2-7